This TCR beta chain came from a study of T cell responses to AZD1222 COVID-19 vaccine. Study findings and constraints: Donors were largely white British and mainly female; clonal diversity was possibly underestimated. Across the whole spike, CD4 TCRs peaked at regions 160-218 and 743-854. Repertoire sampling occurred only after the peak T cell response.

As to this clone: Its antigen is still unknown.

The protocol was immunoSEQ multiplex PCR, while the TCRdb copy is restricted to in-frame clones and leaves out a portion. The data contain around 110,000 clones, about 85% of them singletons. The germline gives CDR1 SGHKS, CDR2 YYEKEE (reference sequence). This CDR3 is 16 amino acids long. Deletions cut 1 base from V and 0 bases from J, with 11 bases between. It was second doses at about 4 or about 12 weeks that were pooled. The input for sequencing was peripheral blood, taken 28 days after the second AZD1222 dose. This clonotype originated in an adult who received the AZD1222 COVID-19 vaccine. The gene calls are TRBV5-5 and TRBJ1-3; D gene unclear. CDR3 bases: TGTGCCAGCAGCTTGATTCACGGCAACTCTGGAAACACCATATATTTT. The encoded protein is CASSLIHGNSGNTIYF.